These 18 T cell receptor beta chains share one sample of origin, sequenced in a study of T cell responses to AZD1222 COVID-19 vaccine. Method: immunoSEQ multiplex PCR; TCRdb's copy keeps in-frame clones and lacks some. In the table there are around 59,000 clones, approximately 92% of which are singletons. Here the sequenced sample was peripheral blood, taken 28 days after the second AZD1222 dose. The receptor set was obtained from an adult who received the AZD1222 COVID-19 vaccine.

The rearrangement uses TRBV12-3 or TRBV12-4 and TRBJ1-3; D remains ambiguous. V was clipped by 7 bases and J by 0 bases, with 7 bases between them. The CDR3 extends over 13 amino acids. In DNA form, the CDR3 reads TGTGCCAGCATCAGGAACTCTGGAAACACCATATATTTT. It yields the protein CASIRNSGNTIYF.

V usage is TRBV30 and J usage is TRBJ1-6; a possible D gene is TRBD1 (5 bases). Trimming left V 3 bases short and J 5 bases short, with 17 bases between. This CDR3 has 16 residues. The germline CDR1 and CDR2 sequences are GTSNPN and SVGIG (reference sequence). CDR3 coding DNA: TGTGCCTGGAGCCAGTGGACACCTCCTCATAATTCACCCCTCCACTTT. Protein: CAWSQWTPPHNSPLHF.

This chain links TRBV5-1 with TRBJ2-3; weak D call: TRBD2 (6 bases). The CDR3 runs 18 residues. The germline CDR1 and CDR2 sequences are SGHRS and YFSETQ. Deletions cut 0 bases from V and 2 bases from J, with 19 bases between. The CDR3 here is CASSLGSGDSSHTDTQYF. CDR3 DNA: TGCGCCAGCAGCTTGGGGTCGGGGGACTCCTCCCACACAGATACGCAGTATTTT.

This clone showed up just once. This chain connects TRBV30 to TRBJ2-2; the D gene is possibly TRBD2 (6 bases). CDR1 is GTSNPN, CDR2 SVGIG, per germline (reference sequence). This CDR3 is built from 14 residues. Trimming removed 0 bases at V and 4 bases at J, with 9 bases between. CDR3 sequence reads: CAWSVGTATGELFF. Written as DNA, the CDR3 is TGTGCCTGGAGTGTTGGGACTGCCACCGGGGAGCTGTTTTTT. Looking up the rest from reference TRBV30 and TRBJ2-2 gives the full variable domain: SQTIHQWPATLVQPVGSPLSLECTVEGTSNPNLYWYRQAAGRGLQLLFYSVGIGQISSEVPQNLSASRPQDRQFILSSKKLLLSDSGFYLCAWSVGTATGELFFGEGSRLTVL.

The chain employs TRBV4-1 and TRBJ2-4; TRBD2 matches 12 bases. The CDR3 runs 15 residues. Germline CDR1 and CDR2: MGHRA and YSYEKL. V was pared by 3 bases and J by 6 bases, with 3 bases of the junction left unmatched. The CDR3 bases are TGCGCCAGCAGCCAGGGGACTAGCGGGCGAAACATTCAGTACTTC. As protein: CASSQGTSGRNIQYF.

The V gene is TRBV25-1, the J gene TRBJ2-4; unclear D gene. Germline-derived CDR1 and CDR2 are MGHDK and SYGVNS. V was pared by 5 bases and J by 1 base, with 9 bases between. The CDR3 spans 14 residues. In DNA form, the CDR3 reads TGTGCCAGCAGTACACCGTCTGCCAAAAACATTCAGTACTTC. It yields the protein CASSTPSAKNIQYF.

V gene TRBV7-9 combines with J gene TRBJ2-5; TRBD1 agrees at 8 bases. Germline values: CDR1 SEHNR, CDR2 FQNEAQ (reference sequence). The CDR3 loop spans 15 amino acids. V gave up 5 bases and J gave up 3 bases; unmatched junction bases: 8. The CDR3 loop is CASSPPGTGKETQYF. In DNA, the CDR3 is TGTGCCAGCAGCCCCCCCGGGACAGGAAAAGAGACCCAGTACTTC.

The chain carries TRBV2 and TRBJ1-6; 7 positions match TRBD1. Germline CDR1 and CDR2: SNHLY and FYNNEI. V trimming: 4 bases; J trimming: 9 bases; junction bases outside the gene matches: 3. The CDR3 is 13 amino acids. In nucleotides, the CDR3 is TGTGCCAGCAGTGCAGGGGGTTTTTCACCCCTCCACTTT. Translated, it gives CASSAGGFSPLHF.

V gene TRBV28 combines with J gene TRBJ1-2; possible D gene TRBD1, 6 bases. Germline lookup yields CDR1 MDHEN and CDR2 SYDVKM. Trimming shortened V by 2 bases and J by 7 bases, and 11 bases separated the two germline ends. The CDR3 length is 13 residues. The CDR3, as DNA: TGTGCCAGCAGTTTACCTCCAGGGGCTGGCTACACCTTC. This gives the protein CASSLPPGAGYTF.

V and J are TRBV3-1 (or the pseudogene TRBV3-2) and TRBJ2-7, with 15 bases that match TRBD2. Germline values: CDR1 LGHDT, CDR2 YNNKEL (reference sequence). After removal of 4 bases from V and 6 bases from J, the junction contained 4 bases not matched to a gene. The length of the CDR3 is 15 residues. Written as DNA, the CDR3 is TGTGCCAGCAGCCCACGGACTAGCGGGGGGGGCGAGCAGTACTTC. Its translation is CASSPRTSGGGEQYF.

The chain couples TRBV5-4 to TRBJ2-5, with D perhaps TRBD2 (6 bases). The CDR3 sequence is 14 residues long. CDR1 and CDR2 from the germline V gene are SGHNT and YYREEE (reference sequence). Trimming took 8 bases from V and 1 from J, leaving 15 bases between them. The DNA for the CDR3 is TGTGCCAGTTTACGGGGCGGGGCCCAAGAGACCCAGTACTTC. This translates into CASLRGGAQETQYF. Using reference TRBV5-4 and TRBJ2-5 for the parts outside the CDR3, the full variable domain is ETGVTQSPTHLIKTRGQQVTLRCSSQSGHNTVSWYQQALGQGPQFIFQYYREEENGRGNFPPRFSGLQFPNYSSELNVNALELDDSALYLCASLRGGAQETQYFGPGTRLLVL.

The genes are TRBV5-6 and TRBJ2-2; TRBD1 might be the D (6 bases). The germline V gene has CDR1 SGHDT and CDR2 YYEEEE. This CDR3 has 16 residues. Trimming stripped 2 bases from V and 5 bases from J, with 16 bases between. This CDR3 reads CASSFRTGLRTGELFF. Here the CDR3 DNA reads TGTGCCAGCAGCTTTAGAACAGGGTTACGGACCGGGGAGCTGTTTTTT.

The CDR3 DNA is TGCGCCAGCAGTTTCTTCCAGGCCTACGGGGAGCAGTTCTTC. Translated, it gives CASSFFQAYGEQFF. The chain has TRBV10-1 and TRBJ2-1; no clear D gene. The germline CDR1 and CDR2 sequences are WNHNN and SYGVQD (reference sequence). V lost 5 bases, J lost 10 bases, and 18 bases lay in between. The CDR3 extends over 14 amino acids.

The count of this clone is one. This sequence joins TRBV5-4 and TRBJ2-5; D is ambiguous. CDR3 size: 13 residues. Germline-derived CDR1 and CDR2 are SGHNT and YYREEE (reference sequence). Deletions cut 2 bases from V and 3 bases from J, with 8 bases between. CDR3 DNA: TGTGCCAGCAGCTTTAGCACTAAAGAGACCCAGTACTTC. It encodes CASSFSTKETQYF.

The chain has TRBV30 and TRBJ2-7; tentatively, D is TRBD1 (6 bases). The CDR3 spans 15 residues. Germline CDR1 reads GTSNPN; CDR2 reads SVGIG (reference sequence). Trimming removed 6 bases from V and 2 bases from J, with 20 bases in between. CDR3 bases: TGTGCCTGTCGCACCCCAGGGGTGGGGACCTACGAGCAGTACTTC. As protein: CACRTPGVGTYEQYF.

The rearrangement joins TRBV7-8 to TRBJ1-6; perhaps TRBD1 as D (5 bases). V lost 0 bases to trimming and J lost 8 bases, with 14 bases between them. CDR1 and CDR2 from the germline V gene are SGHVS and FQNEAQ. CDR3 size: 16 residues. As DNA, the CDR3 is TGTGCCAGCAGCTTAGCGGAGGGCCGGGACTATTCACCCCTCCACTTT. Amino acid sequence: CASSLAEGRDYSPLHF.

CDR3 DNA: TGTGCCAGCAGCTCAGGACAGGTCAATGAGCAGTTCTTC. It translates to CASSSGQVNEQFF. V is TRBV7-2 and J is TRBJ2-1; 7 nucleotides match TRBD1. With 4 bases clipped from V and 6 bases from J, the junction kept 3 bases outside the gene matches. This CDR3 has 13 amino acids. Germline V CDR1 and CDR2: SGHTA, FQGNSA.

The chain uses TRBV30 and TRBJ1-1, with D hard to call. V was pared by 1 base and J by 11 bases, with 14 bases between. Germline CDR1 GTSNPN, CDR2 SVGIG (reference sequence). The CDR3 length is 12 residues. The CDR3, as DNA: TGTGCCTGGAGTGAGGGAGGAAGTTTGGCTTTCTTT. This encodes CAWSEGGSLAFF.